The 14 T cell receptor beta chains in this list originate from one sample, sequenced in a study of blood T cell repertoires in COVID-19. Assay used: immunoSEQ multiplex PCR; TCRdb lists only in-frame clones, some missing. Of about 150,000 clones listed, roughly 84% are singletons. Sequencing was performed on peripheral blood. All receptors derive from a woman in her sixties with COVID-19, enrolled during active disease.

The genes are TRBV7-2 and TRBJ2-1; 9 bases are a match to TRBD2. The ends lost 4 bases at V and 3 bases at J; junction bases unmatched: 4. Germline V lookup: CDR1 SGHTA, CDR2 FQGNSA. This CDR3 has 15 amino acids. The CDR3 region has the DNA TGTGCCAGCAGCTCTAGCGGGATAAACTACAATGAGCAGTTCTTC. Translation gives CASSSSGINYNEQFF.

The chain joins TRBV5-1 to TRBJ2-5, with TRBD2 identical over 8 bases. V lost 2 bases to trimming and J lost 4 bases; unmatched junction nucleotides: 4. Germline CDR1 and CDR2: SGHRS and YFSETQ. The CDR3 totals 14 residues. The CDR3 DNA reads as TGCGCCAGCAGCTTTAGCGGGATGGTAGAGACCCAGTACTTC. This codes for CASSFSGMVETQYF.

The DNA of the CDR3 is TGTGCCAGCAACGGGGGGGCAGATACGCAGTATTTT. This codes for CASNGGADTQYF. The V and J genes are TRBV6-5 and TRBJ2-3; TRBD2 matches 8 bases. The V segment lost 7 bases and the J segment 4 bases; nucleotides outside the gene matches: 1. Germline V gives CDR1 MNHEY, CDR2 SVGAGI. The CDR3 length is 12 residues.

The V gene is TRBV6-2 or TRBV6-3, the J gene TRBJ2-7; TRBD1 agrees at 8 bases. V trimming: 4 bases; J trimming: 7 bases; junction bases outside the gene matches: 12. The germline CDR1 and CDR2 sequences are MNHEY and SVGEGT. This CDR3 has 15 amino acids. The CDR3 region has the DNA TGTGCCAGCAGTTCGGGACAGGCGGGTCCGGGGGAGCAGTACTTC. Protein: CASSSGQAGPGEQYF.

This clone was seen only a few times. The CDR3 protein is CASSQEEFRGNEKLFF. The CDR3 DNA is TGCGCCAGCAGCCAAGAGGAGTTTAGGGGTAATGAAAAACTGTTTTTT. V and J are TRBV4-1 and TRBJ1-4; D is possibly TRBD1 (5 bases). The CDR3 is 16 amino acids. The V gene's germline CDR1 is MGHRA and CDR2 YSYEKL. Trimming took off 0 bases at V and 4 bases at J, with 12 bases between the two ends.

The CDR3 is CASTASNIQVYEQYF. CDR3 DNA sequence: TGTGCCAGTACCGCATCGAATATACAGGTCTACGAGCAGTACTTC. The rearrangement joins TRBV19 to TRBJ2-7, with a possible D match to TRBD1 (5 bases). Germline V gene data show CDR1 as LNHDA and CDR2 as SQIVND (reference sequence). The length of the CDR3 is 15 residues. V was clipped by 7 bases and J by 3 bases, with 19 bases between them.

This clone was picked up a small number of times. This sequence joins TRBV5-6 and TRBJ1-1; D possibly corresponds to TRBD1 (6 bases). Trimming shortened V by 1 base and J by 0 bases, and 13 bases separated the two germline ends. The CDR3 spans 16 residues. Looked up from germline, CDR1 is SGHDT and CDR2 is YYEEEE. Written as DNA, the CDR3 is TGTGCCAGCAGCTTGAGAGCAGGGGCCATGAACACTGAAGCTTTCTTT. It specifies CASSLRAGAMNTEAFF.

The DNA of the CDR3 is TGTGCCAGCAGCTCCCGAGGGGGTCTAGCGGGGCAAGAGACCCAGTACTTC. It encodes CASSSRGGLAGQETQYF. This rearrangement joins TRBV7-9 to TRBJ2-5; 9 bases agree with TRBD2. CDR3 length equals 17 residues. From germline, CDR1 is SEHNR and CDR2 FQNEAQ (reference sequence). Losses at the gene ends were 4 bases for V and 2 bases for J; bases not matched to a gene: 11.

The rearrangement uses TRBV6-6 and TRBJ1-1; D not certain. This CDR3 region has 14 residues. The V gene's germline CDR1 is MNHNY and CDR2 SVGAGI (reference sequence). The germline V and J ends were trimmed by 6 bases and 2 bases, with 13 bases remaining between them. CDR3 bases: TGTGCCAGCAGCCCTCCCCCAGGCAACACTGAAGCTTTCTTT. It encodes CASSPPPGNTEAFF.

The chain has TRBV6-5 and TRBJ1-1; no firm D call. The CDR3 loop spans 14 amino acids. The V gene's germline CDR1 is MNHEY and CDR2 SVGAGI. The V and J ends lost 5 bases and 5 bases respectively, with 15 bases between them. The CDR3 DNA reads as TGTGCCAGCAGTCGCCAGGAGGCTAGTACTGAAGCTTTCTTT. It is translated as CASSRQEASTEAFF.

The chain's CDR3 is CASYGTSGRTWAGTDTQYF. The CDR3 DNA reads TGCGCCAGCTATGGGACTAGCGGGAGAACTTGGGCGGGCACAGATACGCAGTATTTT. The chain combines TRBV5-1 with TRBJ2-3, with 14 bases matching TRBD2. After removal of 7 bases from V and 1 base from J, the junction contained 14 bases not matched to a gene. The CDR3 is 19 residues long. Germline loops: CDR1 SGHRS, CDR2 YFSETQ.

The chain is built from TRBV7-9 and TRBJ1-3, with D possibly matching TRBD1 (5 bases). The CDR3 extends over 18 amino acids. With 2 bases removed from V and 0 bases from J, the gap between germline ends came to 17 bases. From germline, CDR1 is SEHNR and CDR2 FQNEAQ (reference sequence). In nucleotides, the CDR3 is TGTGCCAGCAGCTTAAATAGGGCAGGGAACATCTCTGGAAACACCATATATTTT. Its translation is CASSLNRAGNISGNTIYF. Combining the CDR3 with reference TRBV7-9 and TRBJ1-3 gives the whole variable domain DTGVSQNPRHKITKRGQNVTFRCDPISEHNRLYWYRQTLGQGPEFLTYFQNEAQLEKSRLLSDRFSAERPKGSFSTLEIQRTEQGDSAMYLCASSLNRAGNISGNTIYFGEGSWLTVV.

The rearrangement uses TRBV5-8 and TRBJ2-7; TRBD2 agrees at 14 bases. The V gene's germline CDR1 is SGHTS and CDR2 YDEGEE. Losses at the gene ends were 5 bases for V and 3 bases for J; bases not matched to a gene: 13. The CDR3 consists of 18 residues. The DNA for the CDR3 is TGTGCCAGCAGGCCGGGACTAGCGGGGGCCCCGAATCGCTACGAGCAGTACGTC. Its translation: CASRPGLAGAPNRYEQYV.

This clone turned up a few times. The V and J genes are TRBV7-6 and TRBJ2-5; 9 bases align to TRBD1. This CDR3 contains 15 residues. Germline V CDR1 and CDR2: SGHVS, FNYEAQ. Trimming cost V 3 bases and J 4 bases; bases outside gene matches: 6. CDR3 in DNA: TGTGCCAGCAGCTTGGGGACAGGGAGAGGAGAGACCCAGTACTTC. It encodes CASSLGTGRGETQYF.